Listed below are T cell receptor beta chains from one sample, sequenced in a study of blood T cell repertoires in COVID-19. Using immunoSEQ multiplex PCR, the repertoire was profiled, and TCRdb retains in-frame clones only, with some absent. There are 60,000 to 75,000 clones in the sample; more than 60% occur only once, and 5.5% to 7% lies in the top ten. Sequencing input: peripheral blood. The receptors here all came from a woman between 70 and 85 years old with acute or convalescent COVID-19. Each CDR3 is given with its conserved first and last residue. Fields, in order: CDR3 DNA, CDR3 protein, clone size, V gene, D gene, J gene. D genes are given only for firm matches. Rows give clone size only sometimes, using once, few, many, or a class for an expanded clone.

CDR3nt: TGCGCCAGCAGCCGGGGGACTGTCGGCGAGACCCAGTACTTC
CDR3aa: CASSRGTVGETQYF
abundance: NA
v_gene: TRBV5-1
d_gene: NA
j_gene: TRBJ2-5

CDR3nt: TGTGCTAGTGGTTTGCCCCTCAATGAGCAGTTCTTC
CDR3aa: CASGLPLNEQFF
abundance: NA
v_gene: TRBV12-5
d_gene: NA
j_gene: TRBJ2-1

CDR3nt: TGTGCCAGCAGCTTAAAGGCGGCGGGGACAGGGTCGAAGACCCAGTACTTC
CDR3aa: CASSLKAAGTGSKTQYF
abundance: NA
v_gene: TRBV7-2
d_gene: TRBD1
j_gene: TRBJ2-5

CDR3nt: TGTGCCAGCAGCTTGGGTGGCGGAAACTACAATGAGCAGTTCTTC
CDR3aa: CASSLGGGNYNEQFF
abundance: NA
v_gene: TRBV7-2
d_gene: NA
j_gene: TRBJ2-1

CDR3nt: TGTGCCAGCAGTTCGAGGGAGAACACTGAAGCTTTCTTT
CDR3aa: CASSSRENTEAFF
abundance: NA
v_gene: TRBV27
d_gene: NA
j_gene: TRBJ1-1

CDR3nt: TGCGCCAGCAGCCCGGGGACTAGCGGGGGGATTAGCTCCTACGAGCAGTACTTC
CDR3aa: CASSPGTSGGISSYEQYF
abundance: NA
v_gene: TRBV5-1
d_gene: TRBD2
j_gene: TRBJ2-7

CDR3nt: TGTGCCAGCAGCGTTGGACTAGCGGGGGTGGAGACCCAGTACTTC
CDR3aa: CASSVGLAGVETQYF
abundance: once
v_gene: TRBV9
d_gene: TRBD2
j_gene: TRBJ2-5

CDR3nt: TGTGCCAGTAGCAACAGGGTTAATTCACCCCTCCACTTT
CDR3aa: CASSNRVNSPLHF
abundance: once
v_gene: TRBV19
d_gene: NA
j_gene: TRBJ1-6

CDR3nt: TGTGCCAGCAGCCGTGGGACAGCGCGATTTGGGGCTTTCTTT
CDR3aa: CASSRGTARFGAFF
abundance: NA
v_gene: TRBV5-6
d_gene: TRBD1
j_gene: TRBJ1-1

CDR3nt: TGTGCCAGCAGTCCTCCGGGACAGGGGACTATCAATCAGCCCCAGCATTTT
CDR3aa: CASSPPGQGTINQPQHF
abundance: NA
v_gene: TRBV6-6
d_gene: TRBD1
j_gene: TRBJ1-5

CDR3nt: TGTGCCAGCTCAGGATCCGGGACAGGGAAGAACACCGGGGAGCTGTTTTTT
CDR3aa: CASSGSGTGKNTGELFF
abundance: NA
v_gene: TRBV18
d_gene: TRBD1
j_gene: TRBJ2-2

CDR3nt: TGTGCCAGCAGCTTGGCTCCAGGGTCCAGTACTAATGAAAAACTGTTTTTT
CDR3aa: CASSLAPGSSTNEKLFF
abundance: NA
v_gene: TRBV5-8
d_gene: NA
j_gene: TRBJ1-4

CDR3nt: TGTGCCAGCTCACCACCACCACACGACTCGACTAGCACAGATACGCAGTATTTT
CDR3aa: CASSPPPHDSTSTDTQYF
abundance: NA
v_gene: TRBV18
d_gene: NA
j_gene: TRBJ2-3

CDR3nt: TGCGCCAGCAGCACTGTTGCAGACAATAATTCACCCCTCCACTTT
CDR3aa: CASSTVADNNSPLHF
abundance: NA
v_gene: TRBV5-1
d_gene: NA
j_gene: TRBJ1-6

CDR3nt: TGCAGCGTTCCTCCCTCCACAGGGAGCCAAGAGACCCAGTACTTC
CDR3aa: CSVPPSTGSQETQYF
abundance: NA
v_gene: TRBV29-1
d_gene: NA
j_gene: TRBJ2-5

CDR3nt: TGTGCCTGGCTAGGTCAGGGGGGCCCTGAGCAGTTCTTC
CDR3aa: CAWLGQGGPEQFF
abundance: NA
v_gene: TRBV30
d_gene: NA
j_gene: TRBJ2-1

CDR3nt: TGCGCCAGCAGCCCGGGACAGGGTGGCACAGATACGCAGTATTTT
CDR3aa: CASSPGQGGTDTQYF
abundance: NA
v_gene: TRBV5-1
d_gene: TRBD1
j_gene: TRBJ2-3

CDR3nt: TGTGCCACCAGTGATACAGACAGGGGAACAGATACGCAGTATTTT
CDR3aa: CATSDTDRGTDTQYF
abundance: NA
v_gene: TRBV24-1
d_gene: TRBD1
j_gene: TRBJ2-3

CDR3nt: TGTGCCAGCAGCCGGGGACTAGCGGGGAGGTGGTACGAGCAGTACTTC
CDR3aa: CASSRGLAGRWYEQYF
abundance: NA
v_gene: TRBV7-2
d_gene: TRBD2
j_gene: TRBJ2-7

CDR3nt: TGTGCCAGCAGTCCCTTAGACGGGGATCAGCCCCAGCATTTT
CDR3aa: CASSPLDGDQPQHF
abundance: NA
v_gene: TRBV28
d_gene: NA
j_gene: TRBJ1-5

CDR3nt: TGTGCCAGCTCACCACCGGAGTTCCAAGAGACCCAGTACTTC
CDR3aa: CASSPPEFQETQYF
abundance: NA
v_gene: TRBV18
d_gene: NA
j_gene: TRBJ2-5

CDR3nt: TGTGCCAGCAGCTTCACAGGGACATCTGGGGGCACTGAAGCTTTCTTT
CDR3aa: CASSFTGTSGGTEAFF
abundance: once
v_gene: TRBV7-8
d_gene: NA
j_gene: TRBJ1-1

CDR3nt: TGTGCCAGCAGTTCCCTTCCCGTACAAGAGACCCAGTACTTC
CDR3aa: CASSSLPVQETQYF
abundance: few
v_gene: TRBV6-6
d_gene: NA
j_gene: TRBJ2-5